One T cell receptor beta chain is described in this entry. This entry comes from a study of blood T cell repertoires in COVID-19. Study as a whole: Acute and convalescent COVID-19 samples came from the United States, Italy and Spain.

V lost 5 bases to trimming and J lost 2 bases, with 12 bases between them. The CDR3 consists of 14 residues. The germline CDR1 and CDR2 sequences are SGHVS and FNYEAQ. In the original analysis: The assay estimated nucleated cells by amplifying reference gene primers. The protocol was immunoSEQ multiplex PCR, while the TCRdb copy is restricted to in-frame clones and leaves out a portion. The DNA gave D and trimming, while V, J and clone size come from that table. This sample has about 270,000 clones, with more than 80% found just once. Participants reported their clinical history, and cohort assignment relied on those reports.

Sequenced sample: PBMCs or T cells enriched from blood (not recorded which). The V and J genes are TRBV7-6 and TRBJ1-1; D remains ambiguous. This clonotype was obtained from a woman between 25 and 40 years old with acute COVID-19. The CDR3 region is CASSQVRLNTEAFF. The DNA for the CDR3 is TGTGCCAGCAGCCAGGTCAGACTAAACACTGAAGCTTTCTTT.